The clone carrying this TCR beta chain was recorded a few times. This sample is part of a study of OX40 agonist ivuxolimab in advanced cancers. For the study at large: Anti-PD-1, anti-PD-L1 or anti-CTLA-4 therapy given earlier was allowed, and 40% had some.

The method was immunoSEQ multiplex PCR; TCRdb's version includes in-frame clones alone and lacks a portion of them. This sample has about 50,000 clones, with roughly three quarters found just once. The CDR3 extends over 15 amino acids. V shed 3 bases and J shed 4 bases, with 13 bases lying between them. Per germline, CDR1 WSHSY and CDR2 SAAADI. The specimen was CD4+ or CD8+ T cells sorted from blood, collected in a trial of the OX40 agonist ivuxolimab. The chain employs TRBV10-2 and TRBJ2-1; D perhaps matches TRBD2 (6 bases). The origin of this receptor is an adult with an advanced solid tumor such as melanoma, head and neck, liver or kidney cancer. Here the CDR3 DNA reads TGCGCCAGCAGTGAACCAGCGGGCTTATACAATGAGCAGTTCTTC. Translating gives CASSEPAGLYNEQFF.